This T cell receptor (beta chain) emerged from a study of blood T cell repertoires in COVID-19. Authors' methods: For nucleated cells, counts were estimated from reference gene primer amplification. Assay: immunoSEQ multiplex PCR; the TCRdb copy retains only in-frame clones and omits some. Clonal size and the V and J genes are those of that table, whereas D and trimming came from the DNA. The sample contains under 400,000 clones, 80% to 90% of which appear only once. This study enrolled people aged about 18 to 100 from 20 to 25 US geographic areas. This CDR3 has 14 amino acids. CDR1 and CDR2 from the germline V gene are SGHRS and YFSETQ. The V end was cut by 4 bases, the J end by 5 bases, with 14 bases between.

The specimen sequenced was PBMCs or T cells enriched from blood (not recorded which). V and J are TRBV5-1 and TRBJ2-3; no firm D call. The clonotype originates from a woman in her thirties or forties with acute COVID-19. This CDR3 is CASSVRSAIDTQYF. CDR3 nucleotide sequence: TGCGCCAGCAGCGTGCGCTCAGCGATAGATACGCAGTATTTT.